Presented here are 26 T cell receptor beta chains from one specimen sequenced in a study of T cell responses to AZD1222 COVID-19 vaccine. The repertoire was sequenced with immunoSEQ multiplex PCR; TCRdb's copy has only in-frame clones and lacks some. The table shows more than 140,000 clones, with around 88% occurring only once. Sequenced here: peripheral blood, sampled on day 0 of AZD1222 vaccination. The source of these receptors is an adult in good health.

The gene calls are TRBV7-2 and TRBJ2-5; 7 bases are shared with TRBD2. CDR1 and CDR2 (germline): SGHTA, FQGNSA. The CDR3 is made up of 16 amino acids. V gave up 5 bases and J gave up 5 bases; unmatched junction bases: 14. The CDR3 sequence is CASSPRLAPGGETQYF. CDR3 sequence (DNA): TGTGCCAGCAGCCCAAGACTAGCCCCGGGGGGTGAGACCCAGTACTTC.

V gene TRBV30 combines with J gene TRBJ2-5; D call uncertain. The V and J ends lost 4 bases and 2 bases respectively, with 14 bases between them. Germline V lookup: CDR1 GTSNPN, CDR2 SVGIG (reference sequence). This CDR3 contains 14 residues. CDR3 residues: CAWKPTNLQETQYF. In DNA form, the CDR3 reads TGTGCCTGGAAACCGACGAATCTACAAGAGACCCAGTACTTC.

Here the CDR3 reads CASSLDWGQPQHF. CDR3 DNA sequence: TGTGCCAGCAGCCTAGACTGGGGCCAGCCCCAGCATTTT. This rearrangement joins TRBV7-2 to TRBJ1-5, with D possibly TRBD1 on 5 matching bases. From germline, CDR1 is SGHTA and CDR2 FQGNSA. This CDR3 spans 13 amino acids. Trimming took off 5 bases at V and 7 bases at J, with 12 bases between the two ends.

This chain joins TRBV7-8 and TRBJ2-1; TRBD2 might be the D (6 bases). Trimming pared 8 bases from V and 0 bases from J, leaving 17 bases between. Germline-derived CDR1 and CDR2 are SGHVS and FQNEAQ. The length of the CDR3 is 16 residues. The CDR3 DNA follows: TGTGCCAGCGCGGGGTGGGCTCGACTCTCCTACAATGAGCAGTTCTTC. Translating it yields CASAGWARLSYNEQFF. The full variable domain, with the rest looked up from reference TRBV7-8 and TRBJ2-1, is GAGVSQSPRYKVAKRGQDVALRCDPISGHVSLFWYQQALGQGPEFLTYFQNEAQLDKSGLPSDRFFAERPEGSVSTLKIQRTQQEDSAVYLCASAGWARLSYNEQFFGPGTRLTVL.

The V and J genes are TRBV19 and TRBJ2-1; perhaps TRBD2 as D (6 bases). Trimming cost V 5 bases and J 6 bases, with 8 bases left between them. Per germline, CDR1 LNHDA and CDR2 SQIVND (reference sequence). The CDR3 covers 12 residues. The CDR3 spells CASSGGFNEQFF. The CDR3 nucleotides are TGTGCCAGTAGTGGGGGGTTCAATGAGCAGTTCTTC.

This sequence joins TRBV7-2 and TRBJ1-5, with a possible D match to TRBD1 (6 bases). The germline V gene has CDR1 SGHTA and CDR2 FQGNSA. This CDR3 is built from 19 residues. V shed 1 base and J shed 1 base, with 20 bases lying between them. As DNA, the CDR3 is TGTGCCAGCAGCTTAGGGGGTATCGGGGGCCGGCGAAGCAATCAGCCCCAGCATTTT. It yields the protein CASSLGGIGGRRSNQPQHF.

The J gene is TRBJ2-7, the V gene TRBV13; D not certain. The CDR3 length is 13 residues. Per the germline V gene, CDR1 is PRHDT and CDR2 is FYEKMQ (reference sequence). V was clipped by 2 bases and J by 5 bases, with 10 bases between them. CDR3 in amino acids: CASSLYGINEQYF. The CDR3, as DNA: TGTGCCAGCAGCTTATACGGAATTAACGAGCAGTACTTC. The full variable domain, rest sourced from reference TRBV13 and TRBJ2-7, is AAGVIQSPRHLIKEKRETATLKCYPIPRHDTVYWYQQGPGQDPQFLISFYEKMQSDKGSIPDRFSAQQFSDYHSELNMSSLELGDSALYFCASSLYGINEQYFGPGTRLTVT.

This chain connects TRBV5-6 to TRBJ2-3; either TRBD1 or TRBD2 may supply D (6 bases each). The CDR3 loop spans 15 amino acids. Trimming cost V 1 base and J 2 bases, with 11 bases left between them. From germline, CDR1 is SGHDT and CDR2 YYEEEE. CDR3 region: CASSLPSGATDTQYF. The CDR3 nucleotides are TGTGCCAGCAGCTTGCCGTCGGGGGCCACAGATACGCAGTATTTT. Full variable domain (rest looked up from reference TRBV5-6 and TRBJ2-3): DAGVTQSPTHLIKTRGQQVTLRCSPKSGHDTVSWYQQALGQGPQFIFQYYEEEERQRGNFPDRFSGHQFPNYSSELNVNALLLGDSALYLCASSLPSGATDTQYFGPGTRLTVL.

The chain links TRBV28 to TRBJ1-2; possible D gene TRBD1, 5 bases. The germline V gene has CDR1 MDHEN and CDR2 SYDVKM. Trimming took 8 bases from V and 6 from J, leaving 13 bases between them. The CDR3 spans 12 residues. The CDR3 DNA follows: TGTGCCAGCGCCCCGGGGGGTGATGGCTACACCTTC. Amino acid sequence: CASAPGGDGYTF.

This clone was seen once. The chain combines TRBV18 with TRBJ2-3; a weak D match, TRBD2 (5 bases). CDR1 is KGHSH and CDR2 is LQKENI in the germline V gene. The CDR3 runs 15 residues. Trimming cost V 0 bases and J 1 base, with 8 bases left between them. Here the CDR3 reads CASSPPTRGTDTQYF. CDR3 DNA sequence: TGTGCCAGCTCACCACCCACTAGGGGCACAGATACGCAGTATTTT.

CDR3 in DNA: TGTGCCAGCAGCCAAGAACCCAAGGGGAGTGAGCAGTTCTTC. Its protein is CASSQEPKGSEQFF. The J gene is TRBJ2-1, the V gene TRBV3-1 (or the pseudogene TRBV3-2), with D perhaps TRBD1 or TRBD2 (5 bases each). Per the germline V gene, CDR1 is LGHDT and CDR2 is YNNKEL (reference sequence). The CDR3 consists of 14 residues. Trimming cost V 0 bases and J 9 bases, with 12 bases left between them.

This chain links TRBV27 with TRBJ2-5; tentative D call: TRBD1 (6 bases). The CDR3 loop spans 14 amino acids. Germline CDR1 is MNHEY and CDR2 is SMNVEV (reference sequence). V lost 10 bases and J 2 bases, leaving 17 bases between the germline ends. The CDR3 reads CATADWTDQETQYF. CDR3 bases: TGTGCCACCGCCGACTGGACAGATCAAGAGACCCAGTACTTC.

The chain uses TRBV28 and TRBJ2-7; no definite D call. Germline CDR1 is MDHEN and CDR2 is SYDVKM. V was clipped by 3 bases and J by 0 bases, with 15 bases between them. This CDR3 region has 16 residues. The CDR3 DNA is TGTGCCAGCAGTTTTCGCGGACCGGCGAGCTCCTACGAGCAGTACTTC. Translating gives CASSFRGPASSYEQYF.

This sequence joins TRBV5-1 and TRBJ2-5; no reliable D call. The V gene's germline CDR1 is SGHRS and CDR2 YFSETQ. V lost 4 bases and J 5 bases, leaving 15 bases between the germline ends. The CDR3 covers 14 residues. The CDR3 loop is CASSPLQARETQYF. The CDR3 DNA follows: TGCGCCAGCAGCCCGCTGCAAGCTCGGGAGACCCAGTACTTC.

This rearrangement joins TRBV29-1 to TRBJ2-1, with D possibly matching TRBD2 (6 bases). CDR3 length equals 14 residues. V was shortened by 6 bases and J by 9 bases, with 21 bases between the two germline ends. Germline values: CDR1 SQVTM, CDR2 ANQGSEA. Written as DNA, the CDR3 is TGCAGCGTACCCGGGACTCTTCTCGGGGTTGAGCAGTTCTTC. Translated, it gives CSVPGTLLGVEQFF.

This clone appeared once. The chain is built from TRBV21-1 and TRBJ1-1; the table's D call, TRBD1, has no DNA check behind it. TRBV21-1 is an annotated pseudogene. CDR3 size: 18 residues. CDR3 in amino acids: CASSKARNRVCEGTEAFF. For the CDR3, the DNA is TGTGCCAGCAGCAAAGCTCGGAACAGGGTATGTGAGGGCACTGAAGCTTTCTTT.

This sequence joins TRBV7-9 and TRBJ2-7, with unresolved D. This CDR3 contains 11 residues. V was pared by 6 bases and J by 3 bases, with 6 bases between. Germline loops: CDR1 SEHNR, CDR2 FQNEAQ (reference sequence). CDR3 protein: CASSDDYEQYF. CDR3 DNA: TGTGCCAGCAGTGATGACTACGAGCAGTACTTC.

The chain has TRBV24-1 and TRBJ2-2; a possible D gene is TRBD2 (6 bases). Germline values: CDR1 KGHDR, CDR2 SFDVKD. Between the trimmed V and J ends, which lost 6 bases and 6 bases, there was a span of 16 bases. CDR3 length equals 15 residues. Here the CDR3 reads CATSHGGGTAGELFF. CDR3 DNA sequence: TGTGCCACCAGTCATGGAGGAGGGACCGCCGGGGAGCTGTTTTTT.

The V gene is TRBV6-6, the J gene TRBJ1-1; TRBD1 matches 7 bases. Trimming took 8 bases from V and 2 from J; bases not matched to a gene: 5. This CDR3 has 13 amino acids. The V gene's germline CDR1 is MNHNY and CDR2 SVGAGI (reference sequence). The CDR3 reads CASHGQDNTEAFF. The DNA for the CDR3 is TGTGCCAGCCACGGACAGGACAACACTGAAGCTTTCTTT.

The chain recombines TRBV7-2 with TRBJ1-1, with 9 bases identical to TRBD1. The trim removed 3 bases at V and 3 bases at J, leaving 8 bases unmatched. The CDR3 extends over 16 amino acids. Germline lookup yields CDR1 SGHTA and CDR2 FQGNSA. This CDR3 reads CASSFGTGIAYTEAFF. The CDR3 DNA reads as TGTGCCAGCAGCTTCGGGACAGGGATAGCCTACACTGAAGCTTTCTTT. The entire variable domain, with the rest obtained from reference TRBV7-2 and TRBJ1-1, is as follows: GAGVSQSPSNKVTEKGKDVELRCDPISGHTALYWYRQSLGQGLEFLIYFQGNSAPDKSGLPSDRFSAERTGGSVSTLTIQRTQQEDSAVYLCASSFGTGIAYTEAFFGQGTRLTVV.

The chain recombines TRBV15 with TRBJ2-2; D could derive from TRBD1 or TRBD2 (5 bases each). Germline V gives CDR1 LNHNV, CDR2 YYDKDF (reference sequence). V lost 1 base, J lost 2 bases, and 8 bases lay in between. The CDR3 length is 15 residues. Written as DNA, the CDR3 is TGTGCCACCAGCAGAGCGAGGGGAAACACCGGGGAGCTGTTTTTT. Its translation: CATSRARGNTGELFF. Supplemented by reference TRBV15 and TRBJ2-2, the full variable domain reads DAMVIQNPRYQVTQFGKPVTLSCSQTLNHNVMYWYQQKSSQAPKLLFHYYDKDFNNEADTPDNFQSRRPNTSFCFLDIRSPGLGDTAMYLCATSRARGNTGELFFGEGSRLTVL.

The chain couples TRBV7-8 to TRBJ1-4; D remains ambiguous. Germline V gives CDR1 SGHVS, CDR2 FQNEAQ. This CDR3 region has 15 residues. V lost 5 bases, J lost 3 bases, and 13 bases lay in between. The DNA for the CDR3 is TGTGCCAGCAGCCCCACTGGGCTGGCTAATGAAAAACTGTTTTTT. Translated, it gives CASSPTGLANEKLFF. Together with reference TRBV7-8 and TRBJ1-4, the CDR3 gives the full variable domain: GAGVSQSPRYKVAKRGQDVALRCDPISGHVSLFWYQQALGQGPEFLTYFQNEAQLDKSGLPSDRFFAERPEGSVSTLKIQRTQQEDSAVYLCASSPTGLANEKLFFGSGTQLSVL.

This clone was recorded once. V usage is TRBV7-9 and J usage is TRBJ1-2; D uncertain. The CDR3 is 12 amino acids. The germline V and J ends were trimmed by 4 bases and 4 bases, with 7 bases remaining between them. Germline CDR1 reads SEHNR; CDR2 reads FQNEAQ (reference sequence). The DNA of the CDR3 is TGTGCCAGCAGCTCGAATATCTATGGCTACACCTTC. It specifies CASSSNIYGYTF.

V is TRBV29-1 and J is TRBJ1-2, with D possibly matching TRBD1 (5 bases). V lost 4 bases, J lost 3 bases, and 15 bases lay in between. Germline V lookup: CDR1 SQVTM, CDR2 ANQGSEA. There are 14 residues in the CDR3. The CDR3: CSVAGALLHYGYTF. CDR3 nucleotides: TGCAGCGTTGCCGGGGCTCTTCTACACTATGGCTACACCTTC.

This chain joins TRBV5-4 and TRBJ2-3; D is ambiguous. Germline CDR1 SGHNT, CDR2 YYREEE (reference sequence). The length of the CDR3 is 14 residues. Trimming removed 3 bases at V and 1 base at J, with 9 bases between. The CDR3 loop is CASSSYRGTDTQYF. The CDR3 DNA follows: TGTGCCAGCAGCTCTTATAGGGGCACAGATACGCAGTATTTT. The full variable domain, rest sourced from reference TRBV5-4 and TRBJ2-3, is ETGVTQSPTHLIKTRGQQVTLRCSSQSGHNTVSWYQQALGQGPQFIFQYYREEENGRGNFPPRFSGLQFPNYSSELNVNALELDDSALYLCASSSYRGTDTQYFGPGTRLTVL.

The chain recombines TRBV28 with TRBJ2-6, with unresolved D. CDR1 and CDR2 (germline): MDHEN, SYDVKM. Trimming pared 0 bases from V and 4 bases from J, leaving 7 bases between. This CDR3 comprises 15 residues. The CDR3 sequence is CASSLWGSGANVLTF. The CDR3, as DNA: TGTGCCAGCAGTTTATGGGGGTCGGGGGCCAACGTCCTGACTTTC.